This TCR beta chain comes out of a study of spatial heterogeneity in lung cancer. Unique molecular identifiers, one per molecule, were present on every TCR cDNA molecule. One entry per CDR3 protein results from TCRdb running MiXCR on the 5' RACE reads. The table lists about 92,000 distinct CDR3 sequences, 10% to 15% of them singletons. Indicated time point: sample taken at primary tumor resection. Sequencing covered unsorted whole RNA taken from tumor, nontumor lung or frozen PBMC. Patients with untreated early-stage non-small cell lung cancer, numbering some 68, were the donors. V dropped 2 bases and J dropped 5 bases, with 11 bases sitting between them. CDR3 length: 13 amino acids. In germline, CDR1 is SGHNT, CDR2 YYREEE (reference sequence).

The chain couples TRBV5-4 to TRBJ2-7; D call uncertain. The clonotype comes from a male donor with early-stage non-small cell lung cancer. Specimen: PBMCs, collected at surgery. The chain's CDR3 is CASSFQNSNEQYF. In nucleotides, the CDR3 is TGTGCCAGCAGCTTCCAGAATTCCAACGAGCAGTACTTC.